The sequence of this T cell receptor (beta chain) was determined in a study of T cells in Graves' hyperthyroidism and ophthalmopathy. General study findings and limits: Ophthalmopathy and stable hyperthyroidism were separated by a 13 V-J model. Expanded thyroid clonotypes (above 0.001) were mostly also found in blood.

TCR beta CDR3 regions were amplified from RNA transcripts. HTBI primers were used for first-round RT-PCR of the TCR CDR3. Each CDR3 protein gets one entry after TCRdb re-called the multiplex PCR reads with MiXCR. Of approximately 300,000 distinct CDR3 sequences detected, roughly 18% appear once; the ten largest clones hold 35% to 40%. Each ophthalmopathy patient scored at least 3 on the Clinical Activity Score and at least 4 on NOSPECS grade, with duration under 3 months. Reasons for excluding patients were uncontrolled infection, other autoimmune disease, pregnancy or lactation. This clonotype came up many times. Its antigen is not identified. A junction end diverges from the germline sequence, so it may reflect a read error. Input material: blood. The TCR comes from a man aged 45-65 years with Graves' ophthalmopathy.

The CDR3 DNA reads TGTGCCAGCAGCTTAGTGGGGACTAGCGGGGCCCGCTACGAGCAATACTTC. As protein: CASSLVGTSGARYEQYF. This rearrangement joins TRBV11-2 to TRBJ2-7; 13 bases are shared with TRBD2. Germline lookup yields CDR1 SGHAT and CDR2 FQNNGV. The CDR3 totals 17 residues.